Below are 8 T cell receptor beta chains sequenced from a single sample in a study of human T cells and chemical hapten exposure. The sample's time point: patch test 3, about 24 weeks after DPC sensitization. The treatment: therapeutic diphenylcyclopropenone sensitization with weekly scalp DPC. Via MiXCR, TCRdb re-called the RACE reads, giving one row per CDR3 protein. The table lists roughly 90,000 distinct CDR3 sequences, about 11% of them singletons, with roughly 1% in the top ten. This sample comprised whole blood, obtained in connection with sensitization to the hapten diphenylcyclopropenone (DPC). These receptors all come from a woman aged 25 to 39 with alopecia areata. Some clones in this sample may be carry-over from other donors' samples.

The rearrangement links TRBV7-9 to TRBJ2-6; D is tentatively TRBD1 or TRBD2 (5 bases each). The V end lost 5 bases, the J end lost 1 base, and 9 bases lay between the germline ends. From germline, CDR1 is SEHNR and CDR2 FQNEAQ (reference sequence). The CDR3 is 15 residues long. CDR3 nucleotides: TGTGCCAGCAGCCCCGGGACGTCTGGGGCCAACGTCCTGACTTTC. It yields the protein CASSPGTSGANVLTF.

This clonotype was seen many times. This chain uses TRBV28 with TRBJ2-7; 8 nucleotides agree with TRBD2. In germline, CDR1 is MDHEN, CDR2 SYDVKM. The CDR3 is 14 residues long. V lost 3 bases and J lost 6; bases outside the gene matches: 7. DNA for the CDR3: TGTGCCAGCAGTTTCCTACGGGGGGGATCCGAGCAGTACGTC. Amino acids: CASSFLRGGSEQYV.

Many counts were recorded for this clonotype. This chain links TRBV6-1 with TRBJ1-5, with 8 bases that match TRBD1. The CDR3 totals 14 residues. CDR1 is MNHNS and CDR2 is SASEGT in the germline V gene. The ends lost 5 bases at V and 5 bases at J; junction bases unmatched: 5. Here the CDR3 reads CASSRDRGDQPQHF. Written as DNA, the CDR3 is TGTGCCAGCAGTAGAGACAGGGGCGATCAGCCCCAGCATTTT.

This clonotype appeared many times. J is TRBJ2-1 and V is TRBV28, with D maybe TRBD2 (5 bases). The V gene lost 3 bases and the J gene lost 6 bases, with 9 bases spanning the gap. Germline V gene lookup returns CDR1 MDHEN and CDR2 SYDVKM. This CDR3 region has 13 residues. The CDR3 reads CASSFFGGNEQFF. CDR3 nucleotide sequence: TGTGCCAGCAGTTTTTTCGGAGGCAATGAGCAGTTCTTC.

This clonotype appeared many times. V is TRBV2 and J is TRBJ1-5; D ambiguous. The CDR3 covers 14 residues. The V gene lost 4 bases and the J gene lost 0 bases, with 7 bases spanning the gap. Germline V gene data show CDR1 as SNHLY and CDR2 as FYNNEI. As DNA, the CDR3 is TGTGCCAGCAGTGCAGGACTTAGCAATCAGCCCCAGCATTTT. It translates to CASSAGLSNQPQHF.

The chain couples TRBV27 to TRBJ1-1; D not certain. CDR1 and CDR2 from the germline V gene are MNHEY and SMNVEV (reference sequence). V was trimmed by 6 bases and J by 3 bases, leaving 17 bases between them. The CDR3 consists of 15 residues. Written as DNA, the CDR3 is TGTGCCAGCAGAGGACGTTTAATCGGGGACACTGAAGCTTTCTTT. This codes for CASRGRLIGDTEAFF.

This clonotype was observed at least ten times. The chain joins TRBV5-4 to TRBJ2-7; possible D gene TRBD2, 6 bases. Trimming took off 1 base at V and 5 bases at J, with 13 bases between the two ends. This CDR3 spans 14 amino acids. Germline values: CDR1 SGHNT, CDR2 YYREEE (reference sequence). CDR3 sequence reads: CASSLKSGGDEQYF. DNA of the CDR3: TGTGCCAGCAGCTTGAAAAGCGGCGGGGACGAGCAGTACTTC.

The chain has TRBV28 and TRBJ2-7; TRBD1 might be the D (5 bases). V was shortened by 11 bases and J by 6 bases, with 23 bases between the two germline ends. The germline gives CDR1 MDHEN, CDR2 SYDVKM. The CDR3 runs to 14 residues. The CDR3 spells CAGQSQGPVSEQYF. Here the CDR3 DNA reads TGTGCCGGCCAAAGTCAGGGCCCCGTAAGCGAGCAGTACTTC.